This record concerns one TCR beta chain sequence. Its antigen is undetermined. This record belongs to a study of regulatory T cells. Broader study findings: In CD3G-deficient patients, conventional CD4+ T cells were enriched for hydrophobic CDR3 residues at positions 6 and 7. Patient repertoires had restricted TRB V-J pairs and skewed V and J usage, most in Tregs.

The PCR used 52 TRBV and 13 TRBJ primers. Profiling relied on immunoSEQ multiplex PCR, and the TCRdb table lists in-frame clones only, not all of them. The data show roughly 15,000 clones, with 75% to 85% seen just once and around 7.8% held by the top ten. Germline-derived CDR1 and CDR2 are SEHNR and FQNEAQ (reference sequence). V gave up 5 bases and J gave up 4 bases, with 12 bases separating them. The CDR3 length is 14 residues. A couple of CD3G-deficient patients had more severe autoimmunity; all had some. CD4+ T cells were divided by sorting: CD25-high CD127-low Tregs, CD25-low CD127-high conventional cells.

The chain is built from TRBV7-9 and TRBJ1-3; D is perhaps TRBD1 (5 bases). Sequences were obtained from conventional CD4+ T cells sorted from blood. The TCR was taken from a young adult with CD3G deficiency. The CDR3 is CASSRGTFGNTIYF. CDR3 coding DNA: TGTGCCAGCAGCCGCGGGACGTTCGGAAACACCATATATTTT.